This TCR beta chain was retrieved from a study of CD8+ T cells in alopecia areata. This CDR3 is built from 12 residues. Germline CDR1 reads SQVTM; CDR2 reads ANQGSEA. Trimming stripped 4 bases from V and 5 bases from J, with 8 bases between. With respect to this clone: Its antigen is as yet unknown.

As the sequencing template, cDNA was produced by extracting RNA and reverse transcribing it. Data came from immunoSEQ multiplex PCR; TCRdb stores just in-frame clones and leaves some out. The sample records over 120,000 clones, roughly 46% being singletons. Study outcomes and limitations: When scalp samples are sequenced, resident alphabeta T cells of normal skin are also captured.

Researchers took lesional scalp punch biopsies and peripheral blood from people who were alopecia areata patients. This chain connects TRBV29-1 to TRBJ2-2; D remains unclear. The sample in question was CD4+ T cells sorted from blood, obtained at week 0. The receptor comes from a human donor with alopecia areata. The CDR3 DNA sequence: TGCAGCGTTGGTCCTGGGACCGGGGAGCTGTTTTTT. Translating it yields CSVGPGTGELFF.